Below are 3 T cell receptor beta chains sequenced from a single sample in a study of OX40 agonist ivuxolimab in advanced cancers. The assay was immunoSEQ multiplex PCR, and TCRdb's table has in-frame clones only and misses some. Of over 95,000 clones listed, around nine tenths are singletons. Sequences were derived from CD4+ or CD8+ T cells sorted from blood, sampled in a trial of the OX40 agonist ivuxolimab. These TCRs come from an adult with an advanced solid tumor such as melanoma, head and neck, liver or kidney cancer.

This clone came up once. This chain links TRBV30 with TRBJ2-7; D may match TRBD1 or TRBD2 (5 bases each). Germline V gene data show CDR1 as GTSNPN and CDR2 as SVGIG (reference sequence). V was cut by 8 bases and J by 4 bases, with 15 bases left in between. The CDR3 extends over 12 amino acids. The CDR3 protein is CAGGGRGYEQYF. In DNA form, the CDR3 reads TGTGCCGGAGGAGGAAGGGGTTACGAGCAGTACTTC.

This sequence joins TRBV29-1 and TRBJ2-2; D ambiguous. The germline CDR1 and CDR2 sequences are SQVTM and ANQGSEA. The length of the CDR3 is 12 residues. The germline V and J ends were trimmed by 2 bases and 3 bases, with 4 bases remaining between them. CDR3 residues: CSVEFHTGELFF. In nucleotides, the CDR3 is TGCAGCGTTGAATTTCACACCGGGGAGCTGTTTTTT.

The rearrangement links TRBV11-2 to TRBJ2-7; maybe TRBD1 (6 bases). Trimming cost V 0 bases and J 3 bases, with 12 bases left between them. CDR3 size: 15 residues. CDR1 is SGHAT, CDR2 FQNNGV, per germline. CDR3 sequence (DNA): TGTGCCAGCAGCTTAGAACAGGGATATCACTACGAGCAGTACTTC. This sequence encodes CASSLEQGYHYEQYF.